This T cell receptor beta chain was identified during a study of cytomegalovirus exposure and HLA in healthy donors. Study findings and constraints: According to reports, the classifier identified cytomegalovirus status with high specificity and sensitivity. Rarity marked most TCR sequences, yet some public TCRs occurred in many donors. Under in vitro conditions, a few CMV-associated chains were confirmed as specific for CMV antigens.

V shed 2 bases and J 5 bases; nucleotides not matched to a gene: 11. CDR3 length equals 17 residues. Germline V gene data show CDR1 as MGHRA and CDR2 as YSYEKL. Worth noting for this clone: The target antigen is unknown.

Measured with immunoSEQ multiplex PCR; TCRdb has only the in-frame clones, and not every one. The data show roughly 60,000 clones, with 90% to 96% seen just once and just over 0.9% held by the top ten. Sequencing was done on a sample of PBMCs. This receptor was taken from a man aged 18 to 35 in good health and CMV-seronegative. The chain combines TRBV4-1 with TRBJ2-1, with 8 positions matching TRBD2. The DNA of the CDR3 is TGCGCCAGCAGCCAACAACTAGCGGCCCTTGCGAACAATGAGCAGTTCTTC. Its translation: CASSQQLAALANNEQFF.